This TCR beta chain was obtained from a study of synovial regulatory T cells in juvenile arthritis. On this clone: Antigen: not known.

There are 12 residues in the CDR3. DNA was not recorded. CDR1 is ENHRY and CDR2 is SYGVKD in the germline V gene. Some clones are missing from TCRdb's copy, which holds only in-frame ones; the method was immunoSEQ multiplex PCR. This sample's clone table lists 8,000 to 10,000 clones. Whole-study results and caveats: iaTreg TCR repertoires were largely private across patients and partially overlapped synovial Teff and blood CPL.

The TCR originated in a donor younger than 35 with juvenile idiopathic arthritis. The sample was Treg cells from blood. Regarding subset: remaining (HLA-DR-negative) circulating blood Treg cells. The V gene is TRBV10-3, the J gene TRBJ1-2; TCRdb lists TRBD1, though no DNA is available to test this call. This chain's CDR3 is CAISGTAYGYTF.